This is a list of T cell receptor beta chains from one sample in a study of blood T cell repertoires in COVID-19. Clones were sequenced by immunoSEQ multiplex PCR, and TCRdb holds only the in-frame ones, with some missing. The table has 250,000 to 350,000 clones, around 87% seen once; the top ten hold about 8%. The sample taken for sequencing was peripheral blood. These receptors all come from a woman aged 45-65 years who had recovered from COVID-19. CDR3s include the opening cysteine and the closing phenylalanine or tryptophan. D genes are given only for firm matches. Some rows mark clone size as missing; the rest say once, few, many or name a class of expanded clone.

>TRBV6-2/TRBV6-3|-|TRBD1|TRBJ2-1
TGTGCCAGCAGTTACCCAGGACAGGGGAAGTACAATGAGCAGTTCTTC
CASSYPGQGKYNEQFF
>TRBV6-5|-|TRBD1|TRBJ1-4
TGTGCCAGCAGGGAGACAGGGGCACTGAATGAAAAACTGTTTTTT
CASRETGALNEKLFF
>TRBV19|-|-|TRBJ1-5
TGTGCCAGTAGTATAGATCTTAATCAGCCCCAGCATTTT
CASSIDLNQPQHF
>TRBV9|-|TRBD2|TRBJ2-3
TGTGCCAGCAGCGGATTCCTAGCGGGAGCGATAGATACGCAGTATTTT
CASSGFLAGAIDTQYF
>TRBV6-1|once|-|TRBJ2-5
TGTGCCAGCAGTGAAGGGACAGTCCAAGAGACCCAGTACTTC
CASSEGTVQETQYF
>TRBV4-1|once|-|TRBJ1-1
TGCGCCAGCAGGCCTACAGTGAACACTGAAGCTTTCTTT
CASRPTVNTEAFF
>TRBV30|once|-|TRBJ1-2
TGTGCCTGGAGTGCGGGGGGGTATGGCTACACCTTC
CAWSAGGYGYTF
>TRBV4-1|-|-|TRBJ2-3
TGCGCCAGCAGCCAGCTAGGTATCACAGATACGCAGTATTTT
CASSQLGITDTQYF
>TRBV28|-|-|TRBJ1-5
TGTGCCAGCAGTTTGGGAGGGGTTCGCAATCAGCCCCAGCATTTT
CASSLGGVRNQPQHF
>TRBV6-5|-|-|TRBJ1-1
TGTGCCAGCAGCCCCACGGGGGGCAACACTGAAGCTTTCTTT
CASSPTGGNTEAFF
>TRBV7-2|-|-|TRBJ1-3
TGTGCCAGCAGCTCGGACAGTGCGTTTGCTGGAAACACCATATATTTT
CASSSDSAFAGNTIYF
>TRBV28|-|-|TRBJ1-2
TGTGCCAGCAGTTTAAAGTTGGCCCTTCTCTTGGTATCTAACTATGGCTACACCTTC
CASSLKLALLLVSNYGYTF
>TRBV7-9|few|-|TRBJ1-1
TGTGCCAGCAGCCCGCTTCTAGGGGGAGCTTTCTTT
CASSPLLGGAFF
>TRBV5-4|-|-|TRBJ2-7
TGTGCCAGCAGTAACCGGGGAGCCTACGAGCAGTACTTC
CASSNRGAYEQYF
>TRBV3-1/TRBV3-2|-|-|TRBJ2-3
TGTGCCAGCAGCCAAGGGGCCGGCCTTGGAGATACGCAGTATTTT
CASSQGAGLGDTQYF
>TRBV7-2|-|TRBD2|TRBJ2-3
TGTGCCAGCAGCCCCGATTTAGCGGGAGGGCGGAAAGATACGCAGTATTTT
CASSPDLAGGRKDTQYF
>TRBV18|-|-|TRBJ2-2
TGTGCCAGCTCACCACAGGACATCAACACCGGGGAGCTGTTTTTT
CASSPQDINTGELFF
>TRBV5-5|-|-|TRBJ2-5
TGTGCCAGCAGCTTTCGACAGCGAGAAGAGACCCAGTACTTC
CASSFRQREETQYF
>TRBV3-1/TRBV3-2|-|TRBD2|TRBJ2-5
TGTGCCAGCAGCCAAACCAGAGCGGGAAGGGGAGAGACCCAGTACTTC
CASSQTRAGRGETQYF
>TRBV7-2|-|-|TRBJ2-5
TGTGCCAGCATCCCTAGTGCGCGGATCCAAGAGACCCAGTACTTC
CASIPSARIQETQYF
>TRBV11-2|-|TRBD1|TRBJ1-2
TGTGCCAGCAGCGTAGGACAGGGTGTCAACACCTTC
CASSVGQGVNTF
>TRBV5-4|-|TRBD1|TRBJ2-7
TGTGCCAGCAGCTTGACAGGGGTGGTCTACGAGCAGTACTTC
CASSLTGVVYEQYF
>TRBV10-1|-|TRBD2|TRBJ2-7
TGCGCCAGCAGCCGACTAGCAGAAGCCTACGAGCAGTACTTC
CASSRLAEAYEQYF
>TRBV3-1/TRBV3-2|-|-|TRBJ1-4
TGTGCCAGCAGCCAAGATACCGAGAAACTGTTTTTT
CASSQDTEKLFF
>TRBV2|-|TRBD1|TRBJ1-1
TGTGCCAGCAGTGCCCGGACAGGAGGGACTGAAGCTTTCTTT
CASSARTGGTEAFF
>TRBV28|-|TRBD1|TRBJ1-2
TGTGCCAGCAGCCTGACAGGGGGCGACTATGGCTACACCTTC
CASSLTGGDYGYTF
>TRBV7-2|-|TRBD2|TRBJ2-1
TGTGCCAGCAGCTGGGGGGGACGGGACAATGAGCAGTTCTTC
CASSWGGRDNEQFF
>TRBV29-1|-|TRBD1|TRBJ2-1
TGCAGCGTCGTCGACAGGGAGTCTTACAATGAGCAGTTCTTC
CSVVDRESYNEQFF
>TRBV9|once|TRBD1|TRBJ2-4
TGTGCCAGCAGCGGGGGACAGGGGTTCGACATTCAGTACTTC
CASSGGQGFDIQYF
>TRBV7-3|-|TRBD2|TRBJ2-3
TGTGCCAGCAGCTCCCAACTAGCGGGAGGAGCAGATACGCAGTATTTT
CASSSQLAGGADTQYF